The 16 T cell receptor beta chains below were found in one sample sequenced in a study of response to subunit inactivated influenza vaccine. TCRdb re-analysed the RT-PCR reads in MiXCR, keeping a single row per CDR3 protein. The table has some 200,000 distinct CDR3 sequences, approximately 12% seen once. This sample was also put to use in a study of T cells expressing NK-cell markers. That source reports: Scientists made TCR beta cDNA using 5'RACE template switching with UMIs.

Sequencing was performed on CD8+ T cells sorted from PBMCs, taken 11 to 12 days after vaccination. The receptor set was obtained from a man in his forties or fifties who received an inactivated influenza vaccine.

In this sample, this clonotype turned up many times. The chain is built from TRBV28 and TRBJ2-1, with TRBD2 matching over 9 bases. V was clipped by 3 bases and J by 6 bases; unmatched bases: 3. Germline lookup yields CDR1 MDHEN and CDR2 SYDVKM. The CDR3 has 14 residues. In nucleotides, the CDR3 is TGTGCCAGCAGTTTTGCGGGAGGGGTCAATGAGCAGTTCTTC. This sequence encodes CASSFAGGVNEQFF.

The rearrangement joins TRBV25-1 to TRBJ2-1; no reliable D call. Deletions cut 3 bases from V and 5 bases from J, with 8 bases between. Germline V gene lookup returns CDR1 MGHDK and CDR2 SYGVNS. This CDR3 contains 13 residues. CDR3 DNA sequence: TGTGCCAGCAGTGACCGGGCAGACAATGAGCAGTTCTTC. It codes for CASSDRADNEQFF.

The chain employs TRBV20-1 and TRBJ2-5; D remains unclear. Germline CDR1 is DFQATT and CDR2 is SNEGSKA (reference sequence). The CDR3 loop spans 15 amino acids. Trimming stripped 6 bases from V and 2 bases from J, with 19 bases between. CDR3 nucleotide sequence: TGCAGTGCGCCCCCGAGCGCATATCCTCAAGAGACCCAGTACTTC. It encodes CSAPPSAYPQETQYF.

This chain connects TRBV9 to TRBJ1-2; 12 bases map to TRBD1. The length of the CDR3 is 16 residues. The V and J ends lost 3 bases and 4 bases, in that order; junction bases with no gene match: 7. Germline lookup yields CDR1 SGDLS and CDR2 YYNGEE. The CDR3 bases are TGTGCCAGCAGCGGGGACAGGGGGCGAGTTGGCTATGGCTACACCTTC. This codes for CASSGDRGRVGYGYTF.

Points on this clonotype: Possible read error: a much larger clone is one base away. The chain employs TRBV5-1 and TRBJ2-7, with no clear D. CDR1 SGHRS and CDR2 YFSETQ come from the germline V gene. The CDR3 contains 11 residues. Trimming pared 2 bases from V and 6 bases from J, leaving 6 bases between. DNA of the CDR3: TGCGCCAGCAGCTTAAATTTCGAGCAGTACTTC. This translates into CASSLNFEQYF.

The CDR3 sequence: CASAGTGWGNEQFF. In nucleotides, the CDR3 is TGTGCCAGCGCCGGGACGGGCTGGGGGAATGAGCAGTTCTTC. The chain has TRBV9 and TRBJ2-1, with D possibly being TRBD1 or TRBD2 (5 bases each). Trimming took off 7 bases at V and 7 bases at J, with 18 bases between the two ends. CDR3 length equals 14 residues. Looked up from germline, CDR1 is SGDLS and CDR2 is YYNGEE. Filled out from reference TRBV9 and TRBJ2-1, the complete variable domain reads DSGVTQTPKHLITATGQRVTLRCSPRSGDLSVYWYQQSLDQGLQFLIQYYNGEERAKGNILERFSAQQFPDLHSELNLSSLELGDSALYFCASAGTGWGNEQFFGPGTRLTVL.

The gene calls are TRBV20-1 and TRBJ2-1, with a tentative D call TRBD2 (5 bases). CDR3 length: 15 amino acids. Germline CDR1 reads DFQATT; CDR2 reads SNEGSKA (reference sequence). V lost 3 bases and J 0 bases, leaving 12 bases between the germline ends. The CDR3 protein is CSARLGESSYNEQFF. In DNA, the CDR3 is TGCAGTGCTAGGCTCGGGGAAAGCTCCTACAATGAGCAGTTCTTC.

V usage is TRBV27 and J usage is TRBJ2-3; D is undetermined. The CDR3 length is 14 residues. Trimming pared 3 bases from V and 4 bases from J, leaving 11 bases between. Germline-derived CDR1 and CDR2 are MNHEY and SMNVEV (reference sequence). CDR3 sequence reads: CASSLGSFADTQYF. The CDR3 nucleotides read TGTGCCAGCAGTTTGGGTTCTTTCGCAGATACGCAGTATTTT.

This clonotype was detected a few times. V usage is TRBV10-3 and J usage is TRBJ2-7, with TRBD1 matching 8 bases. The V gene's germline CDR1 is ENHRY and CDR2 SYGVKD. This CDR3 is 17 amino acids long. With 4 bases clipped from V and 2 bases from J, the junction kept 13 bases outside the gene matches. The CDR3 DNA is TGTGCCATCAGTGGGGGTGGACAGGGAGTTTACACCTACGAGCAGTACTTC. Amino acid sequence: CAISGGGQGVYTYEQYF.

The genes are TRBV12-3 or TRBV12-4 and TRBJ1-2; TRBD1 matches at 8 bases. V shed 7 bases, J shed 8 bases, and the junction held 12 bases outside the gene matches. This CDR3 spans 14 amino acids. The chain's CDR3 is CASKGSQGAFGYTF. DNA of the CDR3: TGTGCCAGCAAGGGAAGTCAGGGGGCTTTCGGCTACACCTTC.

This clonotype was seen many times. The V call is TRBV4-1, the J call TRBJ2-5; 7 nucleotides align to TRBD2. The germline V gene encodes CDR1 MGHRA and CDR2 YSYEKL. The CDR3 runs 14 residues. Trimming cost V 1 base and J 2 bases; bases outside gene matches: 1. The CDR3 reads CASSQVGGQETQYF. In DNA, the CDR3 is TGCGCCAGCAGCCAAGTCGGGGGGCAAGAGACCCAGTACTTC.

There are a few counts of this clonotype. J is TRBJ2-1 and V is TRBV20-1; 9 bases are a match to TRBD2. V gave up 4 bases and J gave up 5 bases; unmatched junction bases: 6. The length of the CDR3 is 14 residues. CDR1 is DFQATT, CDR2 SNEGSKA, per germline (reference sequence). CDR3 nucleotides: TGCAGTGCTAATACCCTAGCGGGAAACAATGAGCAGTTCTTC. This translates into CSANTLAGNNEQFF.

In its sample, this clonotype was seen many times. The chain links TRBV6-1 to TRBJ2-7, with 12 bases aligning to TRBD2. The length of the CDR3 is 15 residues. The V and J ends lost 4 bases and 0 bases, in that order; junction bases with no gene match: 1. Germline V lookup: CDR1 MNHNS, CDR2 SASEGT. CDR3 sequence: CASSGTSGASYEQYF. CDR3 in DNA: TGTGCCAGCAGTGGGACTAGCGGGGCCTCCTACGAGCAGTACTTC.

This clonotype came up many times. The rearrangement uses TRBV12-3 or TRBV12-4 and TRBJ2-3; no clear D. V was cut by 5 bases and J by 2 bases, with 23 bases left in between. This CDR3 has 18 residues. Here the CDR3 DNA reads TGTGCCAGCAGTCTGAGGAGAGAGACCCAATCCCACACAGATACGCAGTATTTT. Translated, it gives CASSLRRETQSHTDTQYF.

This clonotype was seen repeatedly, ten times or more. This rearrangement joins TRBV14 to TRBJ2-7; 11 nucleotides align to TRBD2. Germline CDR1 is SGHDN and CDR2 is FVKESK. The V gene end was trimmed by 3 bases and the J gene end by 6 bases; junction bases not matched to a gene: 4. This CDR3 comprises 14 residues. DNA of the CDR3: TGTGCCAGCAGCCACGCCGGGACTAGCGGCGAGCAGTACTTC. Amino acids: CASSHAGTSGEQYF.

A few counts support this clonotype. This chain joins TRBV6-5 and TRBJ2-5; D may be TRBD2 (5 bases). Trimming took 4 bases from V and 4 from J, leaving 13 bases between them. CDR1 MNHEY and CDR2 SVGAGI come from the germline V gene. The length of the CDR3 is 14 residues. In nucleotides, the CDR3 is TGTGCCAGCAGTTCGCCGGGGTCTACAGAGACCCAGTACTTC. As protein: CASSSPGSTETQYF.